Below are 13 T cell receptor beta chains sequenced from a single sample in a study of T cells in Graves' hyperthyroidism and ophthalmopathy (dated by TCRdb to the late 2010s). The library was obtained by multiplex PCR. Sequencer: Illumina HiSeq 2000. The TCR beta CDR3 regions were amplified from the RNA transcripts. A first-round RT-PCR of the TCR CDR3 used the HTBI primer set with the Qiagen OneStep RT-PCR kit. The public reads were reanalyzed by TCRdb: fastp trimming at Q25, MiXCR alignment, in-frame beta chains only. Under each unique CDR3 protein, matching rows form one entry showing the most common genes and DNA. Recorded for this sample are 600,000 or so distinct CDR3 sequences; around 45% of them occurred a single time. The ten biggest clones cover 8.2% of the sample. Sequencing was carried out using peripheral blood or thyroid tissue (not recorded which). These TCRs come from a woman under 30 with Graves' hyperthyroidism. Donor details come from another sample of the same person, matched by shared clones.

This chain connects TRBV19 to TRBJ1-2; TRBD1 aligns across 7 bases. The germline V gene has CDR1 LNHDA and CDR2 SQIVND (reference sequence). V trimming: 3 bases; J trimming: 3 bases; junction bases outside the gene matches: 4. The length of the CDR3 is 14 residues. In nucleotides, the CDR3 is TGTGCCAGTAGTATCCAGGGGGTGTACTATGGCTACACCTTC. This codes for CASSIQGVYYGYTF.

The gene calls are TRBV7-8 and TRBJ2-2, with 10 bases matching TRBD2. Looked up from germline, CDR1 is SGHVS and CDR2 is FQNEAQ. There are 18 residues in the CDR3. Trimming at V came to 2 bases and at J to 7 bases, leaving 13 bases not matched to a gene. This CDR3 reads CASSLSAAGGGHGGELFF. CDR3 in DNA: TGTGCCAGCAGCTTATCGGCAGCGGGAGGGGGACACGGCGGGGAGCTGTTTTTT.

The chain combines TRBV2 with TRBJ1-5, with a tentative D call TRBD1 (5 bases). V gave up 6 bases and J gave up 3 bases, with 15 bases separating them. The CDR3 extends over 15 amino acids. CDR1 and CDR2 (germline): SNHLY, FYNNEI. The chain's CDR3 is CASSQRQGNNQPQHF. The CDR3 nucleotides read TGTGCCAGCAGCCAAAGGCAGGGCAACAATCAGCCCCAGCATTTT.

The chain employs TRBV12-3 or TRBV12-4 and TRBJ2-7; 12 nucleotides align to TRBD1. V lost 5 bases to trimming and J lost 5 bases; unmatched junction nucleotides: 7. The CDR3 sequence is 15 residues long. The CDR3 spells CASSLAGTGGDEQYF. The CDR3 DNA sequence: TGTGCCAGCAGTCTGGCCGGGACAGGGGGCGACGAGCAGTACTTC.

The rearrangement joins TRBV15 to TRBJ2-2, with a weak D call TRBD2 (5 bases). The CDR3 has 15 residues. Trimming left V 7 bases short and J 4 bases short, with 16 bases between. CDR1 is LNHNV and CDR2 is YYDKDF in the germline V gene (reference sequence). This chain's CDR3 is CATKFGDSATGELFF. As DNA, the CDR3 is TGTGCCACCAAGTTCGGTGATAGCGCCACCGGGGAGCTGTTTTTT.

This clonotype was found a few times. V usage is TRBV15 and J usage is TRBJ2-2; tentative D call: TRBD2 (6 bases). The CDR3 is 17 amino acids. V lost 1 base and J lost 5, with 17 bases in between. Germline V gene lookup returns CDR1 LNHNV and CDR2 YYDKDF (reference sequence). The chain's CDR3 is CATSRVWLRGATGELFF. The CDR3 DNA is TGTGCCACCAGCAGAGTTTGGCTCCGCGGGGCGACCGGGGAGCTGTTTTTT.

This clonotype was recorded at least ten times. V gene TRBV15 combines with J gene TRBJ1-2; D remains ambiguous. Germline V lookup: CDR1 LNHNV, CDR2 YYDKDF (reference sequence). CDR3 size: 15 residues. V was shortened by 5 bases and J by 2 bases, with 15 bases between the two germline ends. The CDR3 sequence: CATSRLGLINYGYTF. DNA of the CDR3: TGTGCCACCAGCCGACTAGGGCTGATAAACTATGGCTACACCTTC. Full variable domain (missing parts from reference TRBV15 and TRBJ1-2): DAMVIQNPRYQVTQFGKPVTLSCSQTLNHNVMYWYQQKSSQAPKLLFHYYDKDFNNEADTPDNFQSRRPNTSFCFLDIRSPGLGDTAMYLCATSRLGLINYGYTFGSGTRLTVV.

The chain combines TRBV25-1 with TRBJ1-2, with a possible D match to TRBD1 (5 bases). Trimming cost V 8 bases and J 8 bases, with 15 bases left between them. The V gene's germline CDR1 is MGHDK and CDR2 SYGVNS. The CDR3 runs to 12 residues. The CDR3 nucleotides read TGTGCCAGCGTAGAAGGGGTGCAGGGCTACACCTTC. Its protein product is CASVEGVQGYTF.

On this clonotype: A much larger clone is a single base away; this may be a read error. The chain has TRBV2 and TRBJ1-4; D is perhaps TRBD1 (6 bases). Trimming pared 11 bases from V and 5 bases from J, leaving 15 bases between. In germline, CDR1 is SNHLY, CDR2 FYNNEI. CDR3 length: 13 residues. The DNA for the CDR3 is TGTGCCGGCAAGAGGACAGAGAATGAAAAACTGTTTTTT. Amino acid sequence: CAGKRTENEKLFF.

The gene calls are TRBV10-3 and TRBJ2-2; D might be TRBD2 (5 bases). The CDR3 is 13 amino acids. The V and J ends lost 7 bases and 7 bases respectively, with 13 bases between them. From germline, CDR1 is ENHRY and CDR2 SYGVKD. DNA for the CDR3: TGTGCCATCATGACAACTAGGAGCGGGGAGCTGTTTTTT. The encoded protein is CAIMTTRSGELFF.

This clonotype occurred many times. The rearrangement links TRBV7-3 to TRBJ2-5; TRBD2 matches 9 bases. After removal of 2 bases from V and 1 base from J, the junction contained 5 bases not matched to a gene. Germline V gene sequence: CDR1 SGHTA, CDR2 FQGTGA. The CDR3 length is 16 residues. Written as DNA, the CDR3 is TGTGCCAGCAGCTTATCGGCGGGAGGGTCCCAAGAGACCCAGTACTTC. Encoded protein: CASSLSAGGSQETQYF.

The CDR3 protein is CATSAAGELFF. The CDR3 DNA follows: TGTGCCACCAGTGCGGCCGGGGAGCTGTTTTTT. This chain connects TRBV24-1 to TRBJ2-2, with D unclear. CDR3 length: 11 residues. V was trimmed by 5 bases and J by 6 bases, leaving 3 bases between them. Germline CDR1 reads KGHDR; CDR2 reads SFDVKD.

V is TRBV25-1 and J is TRBJ2-7; TRBD2 matches at 10 bases. CDR1 MGHDK and CDR2 SYGVNS come from the germline V gene. V was pared by 5 bases and J by 6 bases, with 10 bases of the junction left unmatched. The CDR3 extends over 15 amino acids. The CDR3 sequence is CASSNALAGDREQYF. The CDR3 DNA is TGTGCCAGCAGTAACGCCCTAGCGGGAGACCGCGAGCAGTACTTC.